What follows are 21 T cell receptor beta chains derived from one specimen sequenced in a study of T cells in Graves' hyperthyroidism and ophthalmopathy. Authors of the study amplified TCR beta CDR3 regions from RNA transcripts. The HTBI primer set served for first-round RT-PCR of the TCR CDR3. TCRdb recomputed calls from the multiplex PCR reads with MiXCR, one row per CDR3 protein. Of approximately 560,000 distinct CDR3 sequences in the sample, around 16% were seen once. The specimen was blood. These receptor sequences come from a woman in her 30s with Graves' hyperthyroidism.

There are a few counts of this clonotype. The rearrangement uses TRBV29-1 and TRBJ1-5, with 7 nucleotides matching TRBD1. From germline, CDR1 is SQVTM and CDR2 ANQGSEA. The CDR3 has 14 residues. J was trimmed by 2 bases and V by 5 bases; bases with no gene match: 6. The chain's CDR3 is CSVRQGGGNQPQHF. Here the CDR3 DNA reads TGCAGCGTTCGACAGGGTGGCGGCAATCAGCCCCAGCATTTT.

This clonotype was observed a few times. This chain links TRBV7-9 with TRBJ1-3, with D possibly matching TRBD1 (6 bases). Germline CDR1 reads SEHNR; CDR2 reads FQNEAQ (reference sequence). The CDR3 has 18 residues. The V gene lost 2 bases and the J gene lost 0 bases, with 17 bases spanning the gap. CDR3 sequence reads: CASSLFWTDRRSGNTIYF. CDR3 sequence (DNA): TGTGCCAGCAGCTTATTTTGGACAGACAGACGCTCTGGAAACACCATATATTTT.

Many counts were recorded for this clonotype. This rearrangement joins TRBV6-1 to TRBJ2-1; 7 positions agree with TRBD1. V was pared by 7 bases and J by 1 base, with 7 bases of the junction left unmatched. Germline lookup yields CDR1 MNHNS and CDR2 SASEGT. The CDR3 consists of 15 residues. The CDR3: CASTEAGGSYNEQFF. CDR3 nucleotide sequence: TGTGCCAGCACCGAAGCAGGGGGATCCTACAATGAGCAGTTCTTC.

In this sample, this clonotype turned up a few times. The chain carries TRBV19 and TRBJ2-2; 13 bases map to TRBD2. Germline V lookup: CDR1 LNHDA, CDR2 SQIVND (reference sequence). The CDR3 has 16 amino acids. V dropped 6 bases and J dropped 1; count of bases not matched to a gene: 2. CDR3 sequence reads: CASRGLAGRNTGELFF. In nucleotides, the CDR3 is TGTGCCAGTAGGGGACTAGCGGGACGGAACACCGGGGAGCTGTTTTTT. Looking up the rest from reference TRBV19 and TRBJ2-2 gives the full variable domain: DGGITQSPKYLFRKEGQNVTLSCEQNLNHDAMYWYRQDPGQGLRLIYYSQIVNDFQKGDIAEGYSVSREKKESFPLTVTSAQKNPTAFYLCASRGLAGRNTGELFFGEGSRLTVL.

This clonotype was observed many times. The CDR3 spells CASSNPQETQYF. CDR3 in DNA: TGTGCCAGCAGCAACCCTCAAGAGACCCAGTACTTC. The gene calls are TRBV27 and TRBJ2-5; D is unclear. CDR3 length equals 12 residues. Germline CDR1 is MNHEY and CDR2 is SMNVEV (reference sequence). V was cut by 6 bases and J by 2 bases, with 7 bases left in between.

This clonotype was observed a few times. The chain is built from TRBV10-3 and TRBJ2-3; D is perhaps TRBD2 (6 bases). Trimming removed 8 bases from V and 4 bases from J, with 13 bases in between. Germline CDR1 is ENHRY and CDR2 is SYGVKD. This CDR3 contains 13 residues. The CDR3 protein is CAIQAGTPDTQYF. Here the CDR3 DNA reads TGTGCCATCCAGGCGGGAACCCCAGATACGCAGTATTTT.

This clonotype was recorded at least ten times. The V gene is TRBV11-2, the J gene TRBJ2-5, with TRBD2 matching 8 bases. Per the germline V gene, CDR1 is SGHAT and CDR2 is FQNNGV. The CDR3 loop spans 14 amino acids. The trim removed 5 bases at V and 2 bases at J, leaving 4 bases unmatched. In DNA, the CDR3 is TGTGCCAGCAGCAATAGCGGGATTCAAGAGACCCAGTACTTC. It is translated as CASSNSGIQETQYF. Supplemented by reference TRBV11-2 and TRBJ2-5, the full variable domain reads EAGVAQSPRYKIIEKRQSVAFWCNPISGHATLYWYQQILGQGPKLLIQFQNNGVVDDSQLPKDRFSAERLKGVDSTLKIQPAKLEDSAVYLCASSNSGIQETQYFGPGTRLLVL.

This clonotype has only a few counts. The genes are TRBV24-1 and TRBJ2-1; 9 bases agree with TRBD1. The CDR3 sequence is 12 residues long. CDR1 is KGHDR, CDR2 SFDVKD, per germline. V trimming: 7 bases; J trimming: 8 bases; junction bases outside the gene matches: 2. The CDR3 coding sequence is TGTGCCACCAGCAGACAGGGGGATGAGCAGTTCTTC. It codes for CATSRQGDEQFF.

The table lists this clonotype with many counts. The rearrangement joins TRBV30 to TRBJ2-1, with 10 positions matching TRBD2. This CDR3 is 14 amino acids long. CDR1 and CDR2 (germline): GTSNPN, SVGIG (reference sequence). With 5 bases clipped from V and 0 bases from J, the junction kept 1 base outside the gene matches. The CDR3 sequence is CAWLAGDSYNEQFF. The CDR3 coding sequence is TGTGCCTGGCTAGCGGGAGACTCCTACAATGAGCAGTTCTTC. Drawing the rest from reference TRBV30 and TRBJ2-1, the complete variable domain is SQTIHQWPATLVQPVGSPLSLECTVEGTSNPNLYWYRQAAGRGLQLLFYSVGIGQISSEVPQNLSASRPQDRQFILSSKKLLLSDSGFYLCAWLAGDSYNEQFFGPGTRLTVL.

The V gene is TRBV19, the J gene TRBJ2-1; TRBD1 aligns across 7 bases. With 4 bases clipped from V and 2 bases from J, the junction kept 5 bases outside the gene matches. This CDR3 has 15 amino acids. Germline values: CDR1 LNHDA, CDR2 SQIVND (reference sequence). CDR3 sequence: CASSTGTVTYNEQFF. For the CDR3, the DNA is TGTGCCAGTAGTACCGGGACAGTAACCTACAATGAGCAGTTCTTC. The full variable domain, rest sourced from reference TRBV19 and TRBJ2-1, is DGGITQSPKYLFRKEGQNVTLSCEQNLNHDAMYWYRQDPGQGLRLIYYSQIVNDFQKGDIAEGYSVSREKKESFPLTVTSAQKNPTAFYLCASSTGTVTYNEQFFGPGTRLTVL.

This clonotype was seen repeatedly, ten times or more. This chain joins TRBV18 and TRBJ2-1; D may be TRBD1 (5 bases). In germline, CDR1 is KGHSH, CDR2 LQKENI. Trimming left V 0 bases short and J 10 bases short, with 13 bases between. This CDR3 comprises 14 residues. The CDR3 loop reads CASSPPFRAREQFF. The CDR3 nucleotides are TGTGCCAGCTCACCACCGTTCAGGGCCCGGGAGCAGTTCTTC.

This clonotype has more than one count but fewer than ten. V usage is TRBV4-2 and J usage is TRBJ2-3, with 9 nucleotides matching TRBD2. The V gene end was trimmed by 1 base and the J gene end by 5 bases; junction bases not matched to a gene: 7. The CDR3 totals 16 residues. Germline values: CDR1 LGHNA, CDR2 YNFKEQ. The CDR3 reads CASSQVAGGVGDTQYF. CDR3 bases: TGTGCCAGCAGCCAAGTCGCGGGAGGGGTGGGAGATACGCAGTATTTT.

Ten or more counts support this clonotype. The chain has TRBV9 and TRBJ2-7; tentative D call: TRBD2 (5 bases). V was shortened by 3 bases and J by 3 bases, with 10 bases between the two germline ends. CDR3 length: 13 residues. Germline-derived CDR1 and CDR2 are SGDLS and YYNGEE. The DNA for the CDR3 is TGTGCCAGCAGCGCCGGACTTAACTACGAGCAGTACTTC. It encodes CASSAGLNYEQYF. Drawing the rest from reference TRBV9 and TRBJ2-7, the complete variable domain is DSGVTQTPKHLITATGQRVTLRCSPRSGDLSVYWYQQSLDQGLQFLIQYYNGEERAKGNILERFSAQQFPDLHSELNLSSLELGDSALYFCASSAGLNYEQYFGPGTRLTVT.

This clonotype was found many times. This rearrangement joins TRBV28 to TRBJ1-1, with a tentative D call TRBD1 (6 bases). The germline V gene encodes CDR1 MDHEN and CDR2 SYDVKM. The V and J ends lost 11 bases and 1 base respectively, with 14 bases between them. The CDR3 length is 13 residues. This CDR3 is CAGKGDWNTEAFF. The CDR3 nucleotides read TGTGCCGGAAAGGGGGACTGGAACACTGAAGCTTTCTTT.

Concerning this clonotype: This may be a read error: a much more frequent sequence differs by one nucleotide. This chain uses TRBV10-3 with TRBJ2-1; 8 bases are a match to TRBD2. This CDR3 comprises 15 residues. The germline CDR1 and CDR2 sequences are ENHRY and SYGVKD. CDR3 region: CAISESGSSHNEQFF. CDR3 DNA sequence: TGTGCCATCAGTGAAAGCGGGAGCTCCCACAATGAGCAGTTCTTC.

This clonotype was observed at least ten times. V gene TRBV5-4 combines with J gene TRBJ2-1; D ambiguous. The CDR3 is made up of 12 amino acids. V was shortened by 7 bases and J by 0 bases, with 5 bases between the two germline ends. Germline CDR1 is SGHNT and CDR2 is YYREEE (reference sequence). Written as DNA, the CDR3 is TGTGCCAGCTTCGGCTCCTACAATGAGCAGTTCTTC. Its protein is CASFGSYNEQFF.

This clonotype was seen a handful of times. The chain has TRBV10-3 and TRBJ2-1, with 11 bases fitting TRBD2. The V segment lost 11 bases and the J segment 7 bases; nucleotides outside the gene matches: 13. The CDR3 runs 15 residues. Germline CDR1 and CDR2: ENHRY and SYGVKD. The chain's CDR3 is CAARDSGRALNEQFF. In DNA, the CDR3 is TGTGCCGCCAGGGATAGCGGGAGGGCCTTGAATGAGCAGTTCTTC.

This clonotype was observed many times. V usage is TRBV30 and J usage is TRBJ2-1; a weak D match, TRBD2 (5 bases). V gave up 1 base and J gave up 1 base, with 11 bases separating them. This CDR3 has 15 residues. Germline loops: CDR1 GTSNPN, CDR2 SVGIG (reference sequence). The CDR3, as DNA: TGTGCCTGGAGTGGGACTTCACGATCCTACAATGAGCAGTTCTTC. It is translated as CAWSGTSRSYNEQFF.

This clonotype was detected many times. The rearrangement uses TRBV10-3 and TRBJ1-1; unclear D gene. The CDR3 is 13 residues long. Trimming stripped 4 bases from V and 1 base from J, with 7 bases between. Germline values: CDR1 ENHRY, CDR2 SYGVKD. The CDR3 region is CAISVEGNTEAFF. The CDR3 region has the DNA TGTGCCATCAGTGTGGAGGGGAACACTGAAGCTTTCTTT.

With regard to this clonotype: An end of the junction differs from the germline gene, which may be a read error. This sequence joins TRBV6-5 and TRBJ1-5, with a possible D match to TRBD1 (6 bases). There are 14 residues in the CDR3. Germline V gene sequence: CDR1 MNHEY, CDR2 SVGAGI. In DNA form, the CDR3 reads TGTGCCAGCAGTTATACAGGGCCCGATCAGTCCCAGCATTTT. Its protein product is CASSYTGPDQSQHF.

This clonotype was seen many times. This chain joins TRBV19 and TRBJ2-7; a possible D gene is TRBD1 (6 bases). Trimming pared 9 bases from V and 7 bases from J, leaving 25 bases between. The CDR3 has 15 residues. CDR1 and CDR2 (germline): LNHDA, SQIVND (reference sequence). In DNA form, the CDR3 reads TGTGCCAGCGCCCGGACAGCCCTCTTGTCGGAGGAGCAGTACTTC. Protein sequence: CASARTALLSEEQYF.